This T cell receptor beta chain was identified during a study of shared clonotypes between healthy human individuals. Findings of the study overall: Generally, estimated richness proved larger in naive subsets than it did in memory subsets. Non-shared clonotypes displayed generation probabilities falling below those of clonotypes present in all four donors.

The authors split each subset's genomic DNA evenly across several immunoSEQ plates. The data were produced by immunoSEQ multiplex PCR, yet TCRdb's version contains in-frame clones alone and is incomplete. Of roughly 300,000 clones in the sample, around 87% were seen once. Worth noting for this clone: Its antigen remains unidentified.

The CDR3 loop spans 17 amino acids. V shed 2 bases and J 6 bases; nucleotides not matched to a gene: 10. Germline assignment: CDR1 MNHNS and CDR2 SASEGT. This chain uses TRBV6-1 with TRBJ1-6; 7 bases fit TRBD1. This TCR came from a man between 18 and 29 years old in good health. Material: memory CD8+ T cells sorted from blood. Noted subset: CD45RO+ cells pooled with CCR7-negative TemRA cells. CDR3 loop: CASSEPGDSIPNSPLHF. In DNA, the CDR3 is TGTGCCAGCAGTGAACCAGGGGACAGCATTCCTAATTCACCCCTCCACTTT.